One T cell receptor (beta chain) is described in this entry. Measured with immunoSEQ multiplex PCR; TCRdb has only the in-frame clones, and not every one. Found here are roughly 150,000 clones, 78% of them singletons; the top ten hold 7.5% to 9.5%. The sample originates from a study of PD-1 blockade in classical Hodgkin lymphoma. Every patient was affected by relapse after autologous stem cell transplantation, while exposure to brentuximab vedotin was not uniform. Germline values: CDR1 MDHEN, CDR2 SYDVKM. The CDR3 has 15 amino acids. The trim removed 4 bases at V and 5 bases at J, leaving 8 bases unmatched.

The chain employs TRBV28 and TRBJ1-5; 7 bases match TRBD1. The sequenced sample was peripheral blood mononuclear cells (PBMCs), obtained before the second cycle of nivolumab. This receptor was obtained from a human donor with classical Hodgkin lymphoma. The CDR3 coding sequence is TGTGCCAGCAGTTACCCAGGGGGAAGACATCAGCCCCAGCATTTT. Protein sequence: CASSYPGGRHQPQHF.